This T cell receptor (beta chain) appears in the sequencing data of a study of Graves' ophthalmopathy and Graves' hyperthyroidism. On the study more broadly: Upon initial diagnosis and before any treatment, peripheral blood was collected.

This clonotype was observed at least ten times. Antigen specificity is unknown. General study points: In blood appeared most of the expanded thyroid clonotypes whose frequency exceeded 0.001.

Each donor who had ophthalmopathy showed moderate-to-severe activity, a CAS of ≥3, a NOSPECS of ≥4, and a duration under 3 months. Clinical symptoms, serum thyroxine, TRAb, thyroid ultrasound and orbital computed tomography formed the basis of diagnosis. For repertoire sequencing, the TCR beta CDR3 regions were amplified from RNA transcripts. First-round RT-PCR relied on HTBI primers, and a second-round multiplex PCR came next. TCRdb itself ran the multiplex PCR reads through MiXCR, one entry per CDR3 protein. The data hold 600,000 to 950,000 distinct CDR3 sequences, with approximately 40% observed a single time. The CDR3 has 12 amino acids. Trimming took 8 bases from V and 10 from J, leaving 17 bases between them. Per germline, CDR1 LNHDA and CDR2 SQIVND (reference sequence).

The material sequenced was peripheral blood. The chain links TRBV19 to TRBJ1-1; unclear D gene. This clonotype was obtained from an adult man with Graves' ophthalmopathy. This chain's CDR3 is CASQMRDGVAFF. CDR3 DNA: TGTGCCAGTCAGATGAGAGACGGAGTAGCTTTCTTT. Combining the CDR3 with reference TRBV19 and TRBJ1-1 gives the whole variable domain DGGITQSPKYLFRKEGQNVTLSCEQNLNHDAMYWYRQDPGQGLRLIYYSQIVNDFQKGDIAEGYSVSREKKESFPLTVTSAQKNPTAFYLCASQMRDGVAFFGQGTRLTVV.